Each of the 7 T cell receptor beta chains below was sequenced from the same sample in a study of T cell repertoires in cytomegalovirus infection. MiXCR, run by TCRdb on the reads, gives a single entry per CDR3 protein. The data hold 490,000 or so distinct CDR3 sequences, with about 11% observed a single time. Sequencing input: PBMCs. These receptors all come from a human donor in good health (CMV status not recorded). Some clones in this sample may be carry-over from other donors' samples.

In this sample, this clonotype turned up many times. The chain has TRBV11-2 and TRBJ2-2, with D perhaps matching TRBD2 (6 bases). CDR3 size: 17 residues. Germline V CDR1 and CDR2: SGHAT, FQNNGV. Trimming shortened V by 1 base and J by 3 bases, and 15 bases separated the two germline ends. The CDR3 spells CASSLGFVRDYTGELFF. Here the CDR3 DNA reads TGTGCCAGCAGCTTAGGTTTTGTTAGGGACTACACCGGGGAGCTGTTTTTT.

This clonotype was picked up many times. The DNA for the CDR3 is TGTGCCAGCAGAGAGCGGGCGGGGAACACTGAAGCTTTCTTT. Protein: CASRERAGNTEAFF. The rearrangement links TRBV12-3 or TRBV12-4 to TRBJ1-1; the D is unclear. With 6 bases removed from V and 1 base from J, the gap between germline ends came to 12 bases. This CDR3 is 14 amino acids long.

This clonotype was seen many times. This sequence joins TRBV12-3 or TRBV12-4 and TRBJ2-3; a possible D gene is TRBD1 (5 bases). CDR3 length: 13 amino acids. V dropped 5 bases and J dropped 4 bases, with 10 bases sitting between them. The CDR3 DNA is TGTGCCAGCAGTGTTCAGGGTTCAGATACGCAGTATTTT. Translating gives CASSVQGSDTQYF.

This clonotype was seen a few times. This chain connects TRBV25-1 to TRBJ1-6; D is ambiguous. The CDR3 is 15 amino acids. Per germline, CDR1 MGHDK and CDR2 SYGVNS. V was cut by 5 bases and J by 9 bases, with 17 bases left in between. CDR3 sequence (DNA): TGTGCCAGCAGTCGTGAGGGAATGATGGGTTCACCCCTCCACTTT. This encodes CASSREGMMGSPLHF.

The chain carries TRBV4-1 and TRBJ1-2; possible D gene TRBD1, 5 bases. This CDR3 is 13 amino acids long. Trimming left V 0 bases short and J 10 bases short, with 12 bases between. CDR1 is MGHRA and CDR2 is YSYEKL in the germline V gene. CDR3 residues: CASSQESGGYYTF. The CDR3 DNA follows: TGCGCCAGCAGCCAAGAAAGCGGGGGGTACTACACCTTC.

This clonotype has a count of ten or more. The CDR3 nucleotides are TGTGCCAGCAGCTCAACATTGGGTAGGGACAATGAGCAGTTCTTC. Translating gives CASSSTLGRDNEQFF. This chain connects TRBV7-2 to TRBJ2-1; D uncertain. The CDR3 loop spans 15 amino acids. Trimming cost V 4 bases and J 5 bases, with 15 bases left between them. Germline CDR1 is SGHTA and CDR2 is FQGNSA.

This clonotype was found many times. The V and J genes are TRBV7-2 and TRBJ2-3; TRBD2 might be the D (7 bases). The CDR3 totals 15 residues. Trimming left V 1 base short and J 3 bases short, with 11 bases between. Germline CDR1 SGHTA, CDR2 FQGNSA. The CDR3 DNA reads as TGTGCCAGCAGCTTAGACGGGGGGCCTACAGATACGCAGTATTTT. Translation gives CASSLDGGPTDTQYF.